These T cell receptor beta chains were read from a single sample in a study of identical twins. TCRdb passed the 5' RACE reads through MiXCR, listing each CDR3 protein once. The sample lists some 560,000 distinct CDR3 sequences, 9% to 10% occurring once. The sample was also linked to a second study, of yellow fever vaccine responses in identical twins.

The specimen sequenced was PBMCs. These receptor sequences come from a woman younger than 35 in good health. Both conserved end residues are part of each CDR3. Fields, in order: D gene, J gene, V gene, clone size, CDR3 protein, CDR3 DNA. D genes are given only for firm matches. The size field is filled for only some rows; it gives once, few, many or a size class.

D gene: TRBD1
J gene: TRBJ2-7
V gene: TRBV24-1
clone size: few
CDR3 protein: CATSATGTGAHEQYF
CDR3 DNA: TGTGCCACCAGTGCAACCGGGACAGGGGCCCACGAGCAGTACTTC

D gene: TRBD1
J gene: TRBJ1-4
V gene: TRBV15
clone size: many
CDR3 protein: CATSPRGRNEKLFF
CDR3 DNA: TGTGCCACCAGCCCCAGGGGGCGGAATGAAAAACTGTTTTTT

D gene: TRBD2
J gene: TRBJ2-3
V gene: TRBV20-1
clone size: NA
CDR3 protein: CSAERGGNTDTQYF
CDR3 DNA: TGCAGTGCAGAGCGGGGGGGAAACACAGATACGCAGTATTTT

D gene: NA
J gene: TRBJ2-3
V gene: TRBV29-1
clone size: NA
CDR3 protein: CSVATYTDTQYF
CDR3 DNA: TGCAGCGTTGCGACCTACACAGATACGCAGTATTTT

D gene: TRBD1
J gene: TRBJ1-1
V gene: TRBV2
clone size: NA
CDR3 protein: CASRTGGFMNTEAFF
CDR3 DNA: TGTGCCAGCCGAACAGGGGGGTTCATGAACACTGAAGCTTTCTTT

D gene: NA
J gene: TRBJ1-1
V gene: TRBV29-1
clone size: few
CDR3 protein: CSVGGLNTEAFF
CDR3 DNA: TGCAGCGTTGGCGGGTTGAACACTGAAGCTTTCTTT

D gene: NA
J gene: TRBJ2-1
V gene: TRBV19
clone size: few
CDR3 protein: CASSVLAFTEQFF
CDR3 DNA: TGTGCCAGTAGTGTCTTAGCTTTCACTGAGCAGTTCTTC

D gene: TRBD1
J gene: TRBJ2-1
V gene: TRBV7-3
clone size: many
CDR3 protein: CASSSPGTGYEQFF
CDR3 DNA: TGTGCCAGCAGCTCTCCCGGGACAGGGTATGAGCAGTTCTTC

D gene: NA
J gene: TRBJ1-1
V gene: TRBV28
clone size: few
CDR3 protein: CASSVGKGEAFF
CDR3 DNA: TGTGCCAGCAGTGTCGGTAAGGGTGAAGCTTTCTTT

D gene: TRBD1
J gene: TRBJ2-3
V gene: TRBV6-2/TRBV6-3
clone size: many
CDR3 protein: CASSLMTGASFGDTQYF
CDR3 DNA: TGTGCCAGCAGCCTAATGACAGGGGCATCCTTCGGAGATACGCAGTATTTT

D gene: NA
J gene: TRBJ2-2
V gene: TRBV3-1
clone size: few
CDR3 protein: CASSQESPTGELFF
CDR3 DNA: TGTGCCAGCAGCCAAGAAAGTCCCACCGGGGAGCTGTTTTTT

D gene: NA
J gene: TRBJ2-7
V gene: TRBV28
clone size: few
CDR3 protein: CASSFSGTPRSYEQYF
CDR3 DNA: TGTGCCAGCAGTTTCTCCGGGACACCCAGAAGCTACGAGCAGTACTTC

D gene: TRBD1
J gene: TRBJ2-1
V gene: TRBV5-1
clone size: NA
CDR3 protein: CASSLARGSGQGYNEQFF
CDR3 DNA: TGCGCCAGCAGCTTGGCTAGGGGGTCAGGACAGGGCTACAATGAGCAGTTCTTC

D gene: NA
J gene: TRBJ1-5
V gene: TRBV12-3/TRBV12-4
clone size: many
CDR3 protein: CASSFRGDSNQPQHF
CDR3 DNA: TGTGCCAGCAGTTTCCGAGGGGATAGCAATCAGCCCCAGCATTTT

D gene: NA
J gene: TRBJ2-6
V gene: TRBV15
clone size: NA
CDR3 protein: CATSRDRGTGANVLTF
CDR3 DNA: TGTGCCACCAGCAGAGATCGAGGGACTGGGGCCAACGTCCTGACTTTC

D gene: NA
J gene: TRBJ1-1
V gene: TRBV10-1
clone size: NA
CDR3 protein: CASSRDLMPNTEAFF
CDR3 DNA: TGCGCCAGCAGTCGGGACTTAATGCCGAACACTGAAGCTTTCTTT

D gene: NA
J gene: TRBJ2-3
V gene: TRBV5-1
clone size: NA
CDR3 protein: CASAPREINLDTQYF
CDR3 DNA: TGCGCCAGCGCACCCCGGGAAATCAATCTGGATACGCAGTATTTT

D gene: NA
J gene: TRBJ1-1
V gene: TRBV7-9
clone size: few
CDR3 protein: CASGLVGLTEAFF
CDR3 DNA: TGTGCCAGCGGATTAGTGGGATTAACTGAAGCTTTCTTT

D gene: TRBD2
J gene: TRBJ2-5
V gene: TRBV27
clone size: many
CDR3 protein: CASSSMTPLAGRIETQYF
CDR3 DNA: TGTGCCAGCAGTTCGATGACACCTCTAGCGGGACGAATTGAGACCCAGTACTTC

D gene: TRBD2
J gene: TRBJ2-2
V gene: TRBV7-2
clone size: many
CDR3 protein: CASSFGLAGTTGELFF
CDR3 DNA: TGTGCCAGCAGCTTCGGACTAGCGGGAACCACCGGGGAGCTGTTTTTT

D gene: TRBD2
J gene: TRBJ2-5
V gene: TRBV10-3
clone size: NA
CDR3 protein: CAIGVAGGKETQYF
CDR3 DNA: TGTGCCATCGGGGTAGCGGGAGGGAAAGAGACCCAGTACTTC

D gene: TRBD1
J gene: TRBJ2-3
V gene: TRBV5-1
clone size: NA
CDR3 protein: CASSEGARSTDTQYF
CDR3 DNA: TGCGCCAGCAGTGAGGGGGCTAGGAGCACAGATACGCAGTATTTT